A selection of T cell receptor beta chains follows, all from one sample in a study of beta chain features in type 1 diabetes. Clones were read by immunoSEQ multiplex PCR, and TCRdb kept only the in-frame ones, dropping some. Here the sample spans about 640,000 clones, under 15% being singletons. The sequencing input was naive CD4+ T cells from blood. These receptors came from a young man with type 1 diabetes. Each CDR3 is given with its conserved first and last residue. A D gene is named only where the DNA matches it firmly. Not all rows give a size; the values are once, few, many and, for expanded clones, a class.

J,D,size,V,CDR3,DNA
TRBJ2-2,TRBD1,few,TRBV28,CASSSTGTGRTGELFF,TGTGCCAGCAGTTCTACCGGGACAGGGCGCACCGGGGAGCTGTTTTTT
TRBJ1-1,TRBD1,.,TRBV18,CASSLDRVGVGTEAFF,TGTGCCAGCTCACTCGACAGGGTAGGAGTCGGCACTGAAGCTTTCTTT
TRBJ1-2,.,few,TRBV5-6,CASISLLGDHYGYTF,TGTGCCAGCATCTCGTTATTGGGTGACCACTATGGCTACACCTTC
TRBJ2-7,.,.,TRBV28,CASGYEQYF,TGTGCCAGCGGTTACGAGCAGTACTTC
TRBJ2-5,.,.,TRBV30,CAWTHLGLKTQYF,TGTGCCTGGACCCATCTGGGCTTAAAGACCCAGTACTTC
TRBJ1-4,TRBD1,few,TRBV5-1,CASSRPGGSVEEKLFF,TGCGCCAGCAGCCGTCCAGGGGGCTCGGTAGAAGAAAAACTGTTTTTT
TRBJ1-5,.,many,TRBV18,CASSPGRDQPQHF,TGTGCCAGCTCACCAGGGAGGGATCAGCCCCAGCATTTT
TRBJ1-5,.,.,TRBV6-6,CASRPRIGSNQPQHF,TGTGCCAGCAGACCCCGTATCGGTAGCAATCAGCCCCAGCATTTT
TRBJ2-1,TRBD2,few,TRBV29-1,CSASGTSGYNEQFF,TGCAGCGCATCCGGGACTAGCGGATACAATGAGCAGTTCTTC
TRBJ2-3,.,.,TRBV7-2,CASSLGLDGPDTQYF,TGTGCCAGCAGCTTAGGACTAGACGGCCCAGATACGCAGTATTTT
TRBJ1-1,.,.,TRBV14,CASSLQTGTLAFF,TGTGCCAGCAGCTTACAAACCGGGACATTGGCTTTCTTT
TRBJ2-1,.,.,TRBV7-2,CASSSHNEQFF,TGTGCCAGCAGCTCACACAATGAGCAGTTCTTC
TRBJ2-5,.,.,TRBV5-6,CASSDDGQETQYF,TGTGCCAGCAGCGATGACGGACAAGAGACCCAGTACTTC
TRBJ2-2,.,.,TRBV11-3,CASSLGQPNTGELFF,TGTGCCAGCAGCTTAGGACAGCCGAACACCGGGGAGCTGTTTTTT
TRBJ1-2,.,.,TRBV19,CAISPGYSGDGYTF,TGTGCCATTTCCCCGGGCTACAGTGGCGATGGCTACACCTTC
TRBJ1-2,.,.,TRBV25-1,CASSESGTGHLYGYTF,TGTGCCAGCAGCGAATCAGGTACTGGACACCTCTATGGCTACACCTTC
TRBJ1-1,TRBD1,once,TRBV18,CASSSGTGGTEAFF,TGTGCCAGCTCATCAGGGACAGGGGGCACTGAAGCTTTCTTT
TRBJ2-1,TRBD2,.,TRBV7-3,CASTPSGGADYNEQFF,TGTGCCAGCACCCCTAGCGGGGGGGCCGACTACAATGAGCAGTTCTTC
TRBJ2-5,TRBD1,.,TRBV6-1,CASSARTGQGVPYQETQYF,TGTGCCAGCAGTGCCAGAACGGGACAGGGGGTCCCTTACCAAGAGACCCAGTACTTC
TRBJ2-1,.,.,TRBV14,CASSQNLEDEQFF,TGTGCCAGCAGCCAAAATTTAGAGGATGAGCAGTTCTTC
TRBJ1-1,TRBD1,few,TRBV10-3,CAISGARAGGIAEAFF,TGTGCCATCAGTGGAGCTCGGGCAGGGGGGATCGCTGAAGCTTTCTTT
TRBJ1-6,TRBD1,.,TRBV28,CASSRQGPNSPLHF,TGTGCCAGCAGTCGACAGGGACCTAATTCACCCCTCCACTTT
TRBJ2-5,.,few,TRBV5-5,CASSPRETQYF,TGTGCCAGCAGTCCCCGGGAGACCCAGTACTTC
TRBJ2-4,.,few,TRBV4-2,CASSQDSQAAAKNIQYF,TGTGCCAGCAGCCAAGATTCCCAAGCAGCGGCCAAAAACATTCAGTACTTC
TRBJ1-2,.,few,TRBV7-2,CASSPRAGFGYTF,TGTGCCAGCAGCCCCCGGGCAGGGTTTGGCTACACCTTC
TRBJ2-5,.,.,TRBV7-2,CASSLSRQHQETQYF,TGTGCCAGCAGCTTAAGCCGACAGCATCAAGAGACCCAGTACTTC
TRBJ1-6,.,once,TRBV5-5,CASSLVLNSPLHF,TGTGCCAGCAGCTTGGTACTGAATTCACCCCTCCACTTT
TRBJ2-2,.,.,TRBV30,CAWTGNTGELFF,TGTGCCTGGACAGGGAACACCGGGGAGCTGTTTTTT
TRBJ2-7,TRBD1,.,TRBV18,CASSPSVSPGQGYEQYF,TGTGCCAGCTCACCGTCGGTCTCTCCGGGACAGGGGTACGAGCAGTACTTC
TRBJ2-5,.,few,TRBV11-2,CASSLVRETQYF,TGTGCCAGCAGCTTAGTGAGAGAGACCCAGTACTTC
TRBJ1-2,.,few,TRBV25-1,CASSEGGYNYGYTF,TGTGCCAGCAGTGAAGGGGGCTACAACTATGGCTACACCTTC
TRBJ2-7,.,few,TRBV19,CASSTRGPYEQYF,TGTGCCAGTAGTACCCGGGGACCCTACGAGCAGTACTTC
TRBJ2-7,.,.,TRBV9,CASSASAGTTYEQYF,TGTGCCAGCAGCGCCTCCGCCGGGACGACCTACGAGCAGTACTTC
TRBJ1-6,.,.,TRBV4-1,CASSQGIPLTNSPLHF,TGCGCCAGCAGCCAAGGAATCCCCTTAACCAATTCACCCCTCCACTTT
TRBJ2-2,TRBD2,few,TRBV5-7,CASSFSAGGSTGELFF,TGTGCCAGCAGCTTCTCTGCGGGGGGAAGCACCGGGGAGCTGTTTTTT
TRBJ2-7,.,few,TRBV6-5,CASSNRVHEQYF,TGTGCCAGCAGCAACAGGGTCCACGAGCAGTACTTC
TRBJ1-1,.,.,TRBV7-2,CASSSGTANTEAFF,TGTGCCAGCAGCTCCGGGACCGCGAACACTGAAGCTTTCTTT
TRBJ2-3,.,.,TRBV30,CAWSVSPTDTQYF,TGTGCCTGGAGTGTTTCTCCCACAGATACGCAGTATTTT
TRBJ2-3,.,few,TRBV7-2,CASSSWAGGDTQYF,TGTGCCAGCAGCTCCTGGGCGGGCGGAGATACGCAGTATTTT
TRBJ2-2,.,few,TRBV7-4,CASSLDRNTGELFF,TGTGCCAGCAGCTTAGACAGGAACACCGGGGAGCTGTTTTTT
TRBJ2-5,.,few,TRBV5-4,CASSLANSIQETQYF,TGTGCCAGCAGCTTGGCGAACAGTATCCAAGAGACCCAGTACTTC
TRBJ2-1,.,.,TRBV11-2,CASSSLEGPYNEQFF,TGTGCCAGCAGCTCCCTCGAGGGGCCTTACAATGAGCAGTTCTTC
TRBJ1-4,TRBD1,few,TRBV29-1,CSVSGGNEKLFF,TGCAGCGTTTCAGGGGGTAATGAAAAACTGTTTTTT
TRBJ2-7,.,.,TRBV6-1,CASRKGTDYEQYF,TGTGCCAGCAGGAAGGGTACTGATTACGAGCAGTACTTC
TRBJ1-1,TRBD1,.,TRBV25-1,CASGQGGSYTEAFF,TGTGCCAGCGGACAGGGGGGGAGCTACACTGAAGCTTTCTTT
TRBJ2-1,.,few,TRBV7-2,CASSLGRVGNEQFF,TGTGCCAGCAGCTTGGGCAGGGTGGGCAATGAGCAGTTCTTC
TRBJ2-5,TRBD2,few,TRBV5-1,CASSLAGRVETQYF,TGCGCCAGCAGCTTGGCGGGGAGGGTAGAGACCCAGTACTTC
TRBJ1-4,TRBD1,.,TRBV5-6,CASREWRDRVSGKLFF,TGTGCCAGCAGAGAATGGAGGGACAGGGTCTCTGGAAAACTGTTTTTT